A selection of T cell receptor beta chains follows, all from one sample in a study of T cell repertoires in cytomegalovirus infection. TCRdb used MiXCR to reprocess the reads, holding one entry per CDR3 protein. The repertoire has roughly 230,000 distinct CDR3 sequences, approximately 17% of them found once; the top ten carry approximately 44%. The sequenced sample consisted of CD8+ T cells from PBMCs. The source is a human donor in good health (CMV status not recorded). Some clones in this sample may be carry-over from other donors' samples. Both conserved end residues are part of each CDR3. The D gene is left open where the match is weak. The size of a clone is reported for some rows only, either as once, few or many, or as a class for expanded clones.

d_gene: .; j_gene: TRBJ1-1; v_gene: TRBV25-1; abundance: once; CDR3aa: CASSASANTEAFF; CDR3nt: TGTGCCAGCAGTGCATCAGCGAACACTGAAGCTTTCTTT
d_gene: TRBD1; j_gene: TRBJ1-3; v_gene: TRBV5-4; abundance: few; CDR3aa: CASSGGTASGNTIYF; CDR3nt: TGTGCCAGCAGCGGGGGGACAGCCTCTGGAAACACCATATATTTT
d_gene: .; j_gene: TRBJ2-7; v_gene: TRBV6-8; abundance: .; CDR3aa: CASSYSTFNEQYF; CDR3nt: TGTGCCAGCAGTTACTCGACATTCAACGAGCAGTACTTC
d_gene: .; j_gene: TRBJ2-7; v_gene: TRBV4-1; abundance: .; CDR3aa: CASSPDHSHRGPVYEQYF; CDR3nt: TGCGCCAGCAGCCCCGACCATTCTCACCGGGGCCCGGTCTACGAGCAGTACTTC
d_gene: .; j_gene: TRBJ2-5; v_gene: TRBV7-6; abundance: many; CDR3aa: CASSLRGPIQETQYF; CDR3nt: TGTGCCAGCAGCTTACGGGGACCGATCCAAGAGACCCAGTACTTC
d_gene: .; j_gene: TRBJ2-1; v_gene: TRBV6-2/TRBV6-3; abundance: few; CDR3aa: CASSYFRNEQFF; CDR3nt: TGTGCCAGCAGTTACTTCCGCAATGAGCAGTTCTTC
d_gene: .; j_gene: TRBJ2-1; v_gene: TRBV6-6; abundance: .; CDR3aa: CASSRLLTNEQFF; CDR3nt: TGTGCCAGCAGCCGACTTCTTACCAATGAGCAGTTCTTC
d_gene: TRBD1; j_gene: TRBJ1-2; v_gene: TRBV7-9; abundance: .; CDR3aa: CASSPGQGWLGYTF; CDR3nt: TGTGCCAGCAGCCCTGGACAGGGCTGGTTGGGCTACACCTTC
d_gene: TRBD1; j_gene: TRBJ2-7; v_gene: TRBV4-1; abundance: many; CDR3aa: CASSHTATGSSYEQYF; CDR3nt: TGCGCCAGCAGCCATACCGCGACAGGGTCATCCTACGAGCAGTACTTC
d_gene: TRBD1; j_gene: TRBJ1-1; v_gene: TRBV2; abundance: .; CDR3aa: CASGRVGQGVVAFF; CDR3nt: TGTGCCAGCGGACGGGTGGGACAGGGGGTCGTAGCTTTCTTT
d_gene: TRBD1; j_gene: TRBJ2-2; v_gene: TRBV7-9; abundance: .; CDR3aa: CASSLTGQGRRTGELFF; CDR3nt: TGTGCCAGCAGCTTGACGGGACAGGGACGGCGAACCGGGGAGCTGTTTTTT
d_gene: .; j_gene: TRBJ1-5; v_gene: TRBV7-2; abundance: many; CDR3aa: CASSLLGGTSNQPQHF; CDR3nt: TGTGCCAGCAGCTTATTGGGCGGGACTAGCAATCAGCCCCAGCATTTT
d_gene: .; j_gene: TRBJ2-3; v_gene: TRBV7-9; abundance: many; CDR3aa: CASSHGWGRRPDTQYF; CDR3nt: TGTGCCAGCAGCCATGGCTGGGGGCGACGTCCAGATACGCAGTATTTT
d_gene: TRBD1; j_gene: TRBJ2-2; v_gene: TRBV7-6; abundance: .; CDR3aa: CASSPTGGPFGELFF; CDR3nt: TGTGCCAGCAGCCCCACAGGGGGCCCCTTCGGGGAGCTGTTTTTT
d_gene: TRBD1; j_gene: TRBJ1-6; v_gene: TRBV19; abundance: few; CDR3aa: CASSIGQDNSPLHF; CDR3nt: TGTGCCAGTAGTATTGGACAGGACAATTCACCCCTCCACTTT
d_gene: .; j_gene: TRBJ2-1; v_gene: TRBV10-3; abundance: few; CDR3aa: CAISEPYTGSLYNEQFF; CDR3nt: TGTGCCATCAGTGAGCCGTACACAGGGTCCCTCTACAATGAGCAGTTCTTC
d_gene: TRBD2; j_gene: TRBJ2-1; v_gene: TRBV6-4; abundance: many; CDR3aa: CATSGTSDNEQFF; CDR3nt: TGTGCCACCTCCGGGACTAGTGACAATGAGCAGTTCTTC
d_gene: TRBD1; j_gene: TRBJ2-2; v_gene: TRBV25-1; abundance: many; CDR3aa: CASSRTGGGELFF; CDR3nt: TGTGCCAGCAGTAGAACAGGGGGCGGGGAGCTGTTTTTT
d_gene: .; j_gene: TRBJ1-1; v_gene: TRBV6-5; abundance: many; CDR3aa: CASRPGEISNTEAFF; CDR3nt: TGTGCCAGCAGACCTGGGGAGATCTCGAACACTGAAGCTTTCTTT
d_gene: .; j_gene: TRBJ2-1; v_gene: TRBV5-1; abundance: few; CDR3aa: CASSWGADIVNEQFF; CDR3nt: TGCGCCAGCAGCTGGGGTGCCGACATCGTCAATGAGCAGTTCTTC
d_gene: TRBD1; j_gene: TRBJ2-7; v_gene: TRBV11-2; abundance: .; CDR3aa: CASSLAGQTGDYEQYF; CDR3nt: TGTGCCAGCAGCTTAGCGGGTCAGACAGGGGATTACGAGCAGTACTTC
d_gene: .; j_gene: TRBJ1-2; v_gene: TRBV6-9; abundance: .; CDR3aa: CASIYGYTF; CDR3nt: TGTGCCAGCATTTATGGCTACACCTTC
d_gene: .; j_gene: TRBJ2-7; v_gene: TRBV27; abundance: few; CDR3aa: CASSPAVTYEQYF; CDR3nt: TGTGCCAGCTCCCCCGCCGTCACCTACGAGCAGTACTTC
d_gene: .; j_gene: TRBJ2-5; v_gene: TRBV7-9; abundance: .; CDR3aa: CASGRVGRFQETQYF; CDR3nt: TGTGCCAGCGGACGAGTCGGGCGGTTCCAAGAGACCCAGTACTTC
d_gene: TRBD2; j_gene: TRBJ2-1; v_gene: TRBV7-9; abundance: many; CDR3aa: CASSSDPSFLAGGPDEQFF; CDR3nt: TGTGCCAGCAGCTCAGACCCCTCTTTCTTGGCGGGGGGGCCCGATGAGCAGTTCTTC
d_gene: .; j_gene: TRBJ2-1; v_gene: TRBV19; abundance: .; CDR3aa: CASSIVSRRSSYNEQFF; CDR3nt: TGTGCCAGTAGTATAGTATCAAGGAGGAGCTCCTACAATGAGCAGTTCTTC
d_gene: .; j_gene: TRBJ2-7; v_gene: TRBV20-1; abundance: .; CDR3aa: CSAEGLGEGDEQYF; CDR3nt: TGCAGTGCGGAAGGTCTGGGGGAAGGAGACGAGCAGTACTTC
d_gene: .; j_gene: TRBJ1-2; v_gene: TRBV7-6; abundance: .; CDR3aa: CASSLAHEGDHYGYTF; CDR3nt: TGTGCCAGCAGCTTAGCCCATGAAGGGGATCACTATGGCTACACCTTT
d_gene: .; j_gene: TRBJ1-1; v_gene: TRBV27; abundance: .; CDR3aa: CASRPSGLQNTEAFF; CDR3nt: TGTGCCAGCAGACCTTCGGGCTTACAGAACACTGAAGCTTTCTTT
d_gene: .; j_gene: TRBJ1-2; v_gene: TRBV7-9; abundance: .; CDR3aa: CASSAEGRRYGYTF; CDR3nt: TGTGCCAGCAGCGCTGAGGGACGGCGCTATGGCTACACCTTC
d_gene: TRBD1; j_gene: TRBJ2-1; v_gene: TRBV6-1; abundance: .; CDR3aa: CASAWDRVNEQFF; CDR3nt: TGTGCCAGCGCCTGGGACAGGGTAAATGAGCAGTTCTTC
d_gene: TRBD1; j_gene: TRBJ2-3; v_gene: TRBV7-2; abundance: many; CDR3aa: CASSFTGAATDTQYF; CDR3nt: TGTGCCAGCAGCTTTACAGGGGCGGCTACAGATACGCAGTATTTT
d_gene: TRBD2; j_gene: TRBJ2-1; v_gene: TRBV27; abundance: few; CDR3aa: CASSLSWTSGSSYNEQFF; CDR3nt: TGTGCCAGCAGTTTATCTTGGACTAGCGGGAGCTCCTACAATGAGCAGTTCTTC
d_gene: .; j_gene: TRBJ2-7; v_gene: TRBV25-1; abundance: few; CDR3aa: CASSESSNPPYEQYF; CDR3nt: TGTGCCAGCAGTGAATCGTCAAACCCACCCTACGAGCAGTACTTC
d_gene: .; j_gene: TRBJ1-1; v_gene: TRBV19; abundance: .; CDR3aa: CASSIYGSEAFF; CDR3nt: TGTGCCAGTAGTATCTATGGGAGTGAAGCTTTCTTT
d_gene: TRBD1; j_gene: TRBJ1-2; v_gene: TRBV7-9; abundance: many; CDR3aa: CASMTTDREHGYTF; CDR3nt: TGTGCCAGCATGACTACGGACAGGGAACATGGCTACACCTTC
d_gene: TRBD1; j_gene: TRBJ1-1; v_gene: TRBV7-9; abundance: many; CDR3aa: CASSPPAGGTEAFF; CDR3nt: TGTGCCAGCAGCCCCCCGGCAGGGGGGACTGAAGCTTTCTTT
d_gene: .; j_gene: TRBJ2-1; v_gene: TRBV7-3; abundance: many; CDR3aa: CASSSEGGDEQFF; CDR3nt: TGTGCCAGCAGCTCCGAGGGGGGCGATGAGCAGTTCTTC
d_gene: .; j_gene: TRBJ1-1; v_gene: TRBV6-2/TRBV6-3; abundance: .; CDR3aa: CASRPLWESSEAFF; CDR3nt: TGTGCCAGCAGGCCCCTGTGGGAGTCTTCTGAAGCTTTCTTT
d_gene: TRBD2; j_gene: TRBJ2-7; v_gene: TRBV7-2; abundance: many; CDR3aa: CASSFQAGGAYEQYF; CDR3nt: TGTGCCAGCAGCTTTCAAGCGGGGGGTGCCTACGAGCAGTACTTC
d_gene: .; j_gene: TRBJ2-7; v_gene: TRBV6-2/TRBV6-3; abundance: .; CDR3aa: CASSLLWLWQGEQYF; CDR3nt: TGTGCCAGCAGTCTCCTGTGGCTCTGGCAAGGCGAGCAGTACTTC
d_gene: .; j_gene: TRBJ1-1; v_gene: TRBV7-2; abundance: .; CDR3aa: CASSFGSWGYAEAFF; CDR3nt: TGTGCCAGCAGCTTCGGTTCGTGGGGGTACGCTGAAGCTTTCTTT
d_gene: TRBD2; j_gene: TRBJ2-1; v_gene: TRBV6-4; abundance: .; CDR3aa: CASSPRLAGLNEQFF; CDR3nt: TGTGCCAGCAGTCCTAGACTAGCGGGGCTCAATGAGCAGTTCTTC
d_gene: .; j_gene: TRBJ2-7; v_gene: TRBV7-9; abundance: .; CDR3aa: CASSPTEAYEQYF; CDR3nt: TGTGCCAGCAGCCCGACAGAGGCCTACGAGCAGTACTTC
d_gene: .; j_gene: TRBJ1-2; v_gene: TRBV29-1; abundance: .; CDR3aa: CSVDRGWGYTF; CDR3nt: TGCAGCGTTGACAGGGGCTGGGGCTACACCTTC
d_gene: .; j_gene: TRBJ2-3; v_gene: TRBV20-1; abundance: .; CDR3aa: CSARRGAVTDTQYF; CDR3nt: TGCAGTGCTAGACGGGGGGCGGTCACAGATACGCAGTATTTT